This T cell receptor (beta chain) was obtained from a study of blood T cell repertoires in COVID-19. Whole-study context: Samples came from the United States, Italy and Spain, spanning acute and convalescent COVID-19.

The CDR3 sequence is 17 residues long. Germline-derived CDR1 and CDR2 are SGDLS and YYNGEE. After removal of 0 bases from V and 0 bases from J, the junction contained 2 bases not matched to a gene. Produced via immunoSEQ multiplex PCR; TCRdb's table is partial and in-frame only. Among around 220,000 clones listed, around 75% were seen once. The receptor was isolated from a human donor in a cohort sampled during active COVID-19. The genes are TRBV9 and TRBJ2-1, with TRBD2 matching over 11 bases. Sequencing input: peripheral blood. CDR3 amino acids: CASSVGLAGPSYNEQFF. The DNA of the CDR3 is TGTGCCAGCAGCGTAGGACTAGCGGGGCCCTCCTACAATGAGCAGTTCTTC.